The rows below give T cell receptor beta chains drawn from one sample of a study of blood T cell repertoires in COVID-19. TCRdb keeps only in-frame clones here, not all; method: immunoSEQ multiplex PCR. The data hold about 160,000 clones, with approximately 85% observed a single time. Source material: peripheral blood. All receptors derive from a woman aged 50 to 65 with COVID-19, enrolled during active disease. Each CDR3 is given with its conserved first and last residue. A D gene is named only where the DNA matches it firmly. Some rows have no size entry. The others give once, few or many, or a class for an expanded clone.

abundance,j_gene,v_gene,d_gene,CDR3nt,CDR3aa
NA,TRBJ2-1,TRBV5-1,NA,TGCGCCAGCAGCTTGGCCCGGGACATCTACTACAATGAGCAGTTCTTC,CASSLARDIYYNEQFF
NA,TRBJ1-6,TRBV19,NA,TGTGCCAGTAGTAAAACAGGGTCCGGGTCACCCCTCCACTTT,CASSKTGSGSPLHF
NA,TRBJ2-3,TRBV19,NA,TGTGCCAGTAGTATAATCGGCGGGGTAAGCACAGATACGCAGTATTTT,CASSIIGGVSTDTQYF
NA,TRBJ2-5,TRBV5-4,TRBD2,TGTGCCAGCAGCCTTAGCGGGGGGCCAACAGAGACCCAGTACTTC,CASSLSGGPTETQYF
NA,TRBJ2-5,TRBV6-5,NA,TGTGCCAGCATTCTTAGCGGCCAAGAGACCCAGTACTTC,CASILSGQETQYF
once,TRBJ2-2,TRBV9,TRBD1,TGTGCCAGCAGCGTGTGGAGTGACAGGGCTACCGGGGAGCTGTTTTTT,CASSVWSDRATGELFF
NA,TRBJ2-6,TRBV6-6,NA,TGTGCCAGCAGGGCCCTGTCTGGGGCCAACGTCCTGACTTTC,CASRALSGANVLTF
NA,TRBJ2-1,TRBV2,TRBD2,TGTGCCAGCAGTGAGCGGGGGGGCGGAAATGAGCAGTTCTTC,CASSERGGGNEQFF
NA,TRBJ1-2,TRBV15,TRBD1,TGTGCCACCAGCAGGGGGCCGGGACAGGGTGGAAAGAATGGCTACACCTTC,CATSRGPGQGGKNGYTF
once,TRBJ1-2,TRBV20-1,TRBD1,TGCAGTGCCAGACAGGGCTATGGCTACACCTTC,CSARQGYGYTF
NA,TRBJ2-1,TRBV6-2/TRBV6-3,TRBD2,TGTGCCAGCAGTTGGGACTACAGTGAGCAGTTCTTC,CASSWDYSEQFF
once,TRBJ2-1,TRBV7-8,TRBD1,TGTGCCAGCAGCTTACGCGACAGGGCTGGTGCGGATGAGCAGTTCTTC,CASSLRDRAGADEQFF
NA,TRBJ2-7,TRBV27,NA,TGTGCCAGCAGAGCAGGGGTCTCCTACGAGCAGTACTTC,CASRAGVSYEQYF
NA,TRBJ1-1,TRBV5-4,TRBD1,TGTGCCAGCAGCTTGGGACAGGGGGAAGCTTTCTTT,CASSLGQGEAFF
NA,TRBJ2-7,TRBV30,TRBD1,TGTGCCTGGACTGGGAACAGGGGGTCCTACGAGCAGTACTTC,CAWTGNRGSYEQYF
NA,TRBJ1-4,TRBV28,NA,TGTGCCAGCAGCCAGACAGATAGCGAAAAACTGTTTTTT,CASSQTDSEKLFF
NA,TRBJ1-1,TRBV3-1/TRBV3-2,NA,TGTGCCAGGGGGGCTGGTGGCACTGAAGCTTTCTTT,CARGAGGTEAFF
NA,TRBJ1-4,TRBV6-1,TRBD1,TGTGCCAGCAGGACGGGGACAGGTAACGAAAAACTGTTTTTT,CASRTGTGNEKLFF
NA,TRBJ2-2,TRBV24-1,TRBD2,TGTGCCACATCGGGACTAGCGGACACCGGGGAGCTGTTTTTT,CATSGLADTGELFF
NA,TRBJ2-2,TRBV9,NA,TGTGCCAGCAGCGACAGGGTAGGCACCGGGGAGCTGTTTTTT,CASSDRVGTGELFF
NA,TRBJ2-1,TRBV5-1,TRBD2,TGCGCCAGCAGCGGCGGGACTAGCGGGAACGGTCAGCATGAGCAGTTCTTC,CASSGGTSGNGQHEQFF
NA,TRBJ1-5,TRBV5-1,NA,TGCGCCAGCAGCTTGGACAGTGGATTCAATCAGCCCCAGCATTTT,CASSLDSGFNQPQHF
few,TRBJ2-1,TRBV7-9,TRBD2,TGTGCCAGCAGCTTAGCGCCCGGGACTAGCGGGGCCTACAATGAGCAGTTCTTC,CASSLAPGTSGAYNEQFF
NA,TRBJ1-1,TRBV30,NA,TGTGCCTGGTCCGCGGGGGGAGGGCACACTGAAGCTTTCTTT,CAWSAGGGHTEAFF
few,TRBJ1-1,TRBV7-3,NA,TGTGCCAGCAGCTTAAGCCCTGAACAGGGTGGGAACACTGAAGCTTTCTTT,CASSLSPEQGGNTEAFF
NA,TRBJ2-1,TRBV27,NA,TGTTCGGTCCGTACCTACAATGAGCAGTTCTTC,CSVRTYNEQFF
many,TRBJ2-7,TRBV12-5,NA,TGTGCTAGCCGGGACTTTCGCTCCTACGAGCAGTACTTC,CASRDFRSYEQYF
once,TRBJ1-5,TRBV7-3,NA,TGTGCCAGCAGCTACGGGGACAAAGAATACAATCAGCCCCAGCATTTT,CASSYGDKEYNQPQHF
NA,TRBJ2-5,TRBV1,NA,TGCACCAGCAGCCAAGAGCCCCTAGGGCAGGGATTAAAGAGATTGGCAGAGACCCAGTACTTC,CTSSQEPLGQGLKRLAETQYF
NA,TRBJ2-3,TRBV7-9,NA,TGTGCAGTGGACGGCGGGGGCCCTACAGATACGCAGTATTTT,CAVDGGGPTDTQYF
NA,TRBJ2-2,TRBV28,TRBD1,TGTGCCAGCAGTAGGGGACAGGATAACACCGGGGAGCTGTTTTTT,CASSRGQDNTGELFF
NA,TRBJ1-4,TRBV2,NA,TGTGCCAGCACCTTGGGGGGACTGAAGAATGAAAAACTGTTTTTT,CASTLGGLKNEKLFF
NA,TRBJ2-5,TRBV24-1,NA,TGTGCCACCAGTGGTTCCTCAAATACACGAGAGACCCAGTACTTC,CATSGSSNTRETQYF
NA,TRBJ2-3,TRBV24-1,NA,TGTGCCACCAGTGATTTGGACAGCGTTAGCACAGATACGCAGTATTTT,CATSDLDSVSTDTQYF
NA,TRBJ2-5,TRBV10-1,NA,TGCGCCAGCAGCAGGGGTTTAGGAGAGACCCAGTACTTC,CASSRGLGETQYF
NA,TRBJ2-2,TRBV29-1,TRBD2,TGCAGCGTTATTGTTAGCGGGGGCCTGAACACCGGGGAGCTGTTTTTT,CSVIVSGGLNTGELFF
NA,TRBJ1-1,TRBV13,NA,TGTGCCAGCAGCTCATGGACAGTGAACACTGAAGCTTTCTTT,CASSSWTVNTEAFF
NA,TRBJ1-2,TRBV9,NA,TGTGCCAGCAGCCCGCCCGGGGTTTATGGCTACACCTTC,CASSPPGVYGYTF
NA,TRBJ1-5,TRBV30,NA,TGTGCCTGGAGTGTGGGGGGGCCGAGCAATCAGCCCCAGCATTTT,CAWSVGGPSNQPQHF
NA,TRBJ2-7,TRBV9,TRBD1,TGTGCCAGCAGCGTAGACCTGGACAGGGTACACGAGCAGTACTTC,CASSVDLDRVHEQYF
NA,TRBJ1-2,TRBV4-1,NA,TGCGCCAGCAGCCGGGAGCCTCTTAACTATGGCTACACCTTC,CASSREPLNYGYTF
NA,TRBJ2-1,TRBV24-1,TRBD1,TGTGCCACCAGTGATTGGGGAACAGGGGATGAGCAGTTCTTC,CATSDWGTGDEQFF
few,TRBJ2-3,TRBV28,TRBD1,TGTGCCAGCAGGATCACCCTCGGACAGGGGAACACAGATACGCAGTATTTT,CASRITLGQGNTDTQYF
NA,TRBJ2-7,TRBV3-1/TRBV3-2,TRBD2,TGTGCCAGCAGCTCGGTAGCGGGGGACACATACGAGCAGTACTTC,CASSSVAGDTYEQYF
NA,TRBJ2-5,TRBV5-4,NA,TGTGCCAGCAGCACCTGGGCAGGGAAGGGCCAAGAGACCCAGTACTTC,CASSTWAGKGQETQYF
NA,TRBJ2-1,TRBV27,TRBD2,TGTGCCAGCAGTTCTAGCGGGGGGTACTACAATGAGCAGTTCTTC,CASSSSGGYYNEQFF
NA,TRBJ2-5,TRBV12-5,TRBD2,TGTGCTAGTGGTTTACTGGGGGCTAGCGGGCAAGAGACCCAGTACTTC,CASGLLGASGQETQYF
few,TRBJ2-7,TRBV30,TRBD2,TGTGCCTCCGCGGGGGGCCCCTACGAGCAGTACTTC,CASAGGPYEQYF